This TCR beta chain was identified during a study of response to subunit inactivated influenza vaccine. Study-level findings and limits: The authors put forward the suggestion that each seasonal influenza vaccination may bring in only a limited number of new T cells.

The CDR3 totals 16 residues. In germline, CDR1 is MGHRA, CDR2 YSYEKL. V lost 1 base, J lost 5 bases, and 18 bases lay in between. From the RT-PCR reads, TCRdb called clonotypes with MiXCR, one entry per CDR3 protein. This repertoire shows roughly 180,000 distinct CDR3 sequences, about 9.3% found once; its top ten account for 11%. This clonotype showed up just a few times. The antigen remains undetermined. This sequence originates from a man aged 50 to 60 who received an inactivated influenza vaccine. The chain carries TRBV4-1 and TRBJ2-7, with D possibly matching TRBD2 (5 bases). This material consisted of non-naive T cells sorted from PBMCs, taken on the day of vaccination. The CDR3 region has the DNA TGCGCCAGCAGCCAAGTTTGGACGGTCGGAGGAGACGAGCAGTACTTC. Encoded protein: CASSQVWTVGGDEQYF.